Listed below are T cell receptor beta chains from one sample, sequenced in a study of preoperative IRX-2 immunotherapy in early breast cancer. Profiling relied on immunoSEQ multiplex PCR, and the TCRdb table lists in-frame clones only, not all of them. The sample yields 40,000 to 50,000 clones, 60% to 85% seen once. The sequences come from tumor tissue, collected after IRX-2 immunotherapy. The receptors were gathered from a human donor with breast cancer. The CDR3 runs from the conserved cysteine through the conserved F or W. A D gene is named only where the DNA matches it firmly. Some rows have no size entry. The others give once, few or many, or a class for an expanded clone.

v_gene	len	d_gene	j_gene	abundance	CDR3nt	CDR3aa
TRBV18	13	-	TRBJ2-5	-	TGTGCCAGCTCACGGGGTGGCCAAGAGACCCAGTACTTC	CASSRGGQETQYF
TRBV6-8	18	TRBD1	TRBJ2-3	-	TGTGCCAGCAGTTACTGGGGACAGGGGGCGGGGGCCACAGATACGCAGTATTTT	CASSYWGQGAGATDTQYF
TRBV23-1	13	-	TRBJ2-7	once	TGCGCCAGCAGCTTGGAAGGTTTGGGCGAGCAGTACTTC	CASSLEGLGEQYF
TRBV19	14	-	TRBJ1-1	-	TGTGCCAGTAGGACCGGGGACGCCGTGAGCAAAGCTTTCTTT	CASRTGDAVSKAFF
TRBV6-8	14	-	TRBJ2-5	few	TGTGCCAGCAGCCCCCGGCGAGGGACAGAGACCCAGTACTTC	CASSPRRGTETQYF
TRBV5-1	15	-	TRBJ2-5	-	TGCGCCAGCAGCCGATCGGGACGTTGGGGGGAGACCCAGTACTTC	CASSRSGRWGETQYF
TRBV11-3	15	TRBD1	TRBJ1-4	-	TGTGCCAGCAGCCCTCCCGGGACAGAGGGTGAAAAACTGTTTTTT	CASSPPGTEGEKLFF
TRBV6-8	13	-	TRBJ2-7	-	TGTGCCAGCGGCTCCCGGCTCGTGGACGAGCAGTACTTC	CASGSRLVDEQYF
TRBV6-1	15	-	TRBJ1-5	few	TGTGCCAGCAGTGAAGGGGGACCTTCTTTTCAGCCCCAGCATTTT	CASSEGGPSFQPQHF
TRBV5-1	15	-	TRBJ1-5	few	TGCGCCAGCAGCTTAGGGGATCAACGCAATCAGCCCCAGCATTTT	CASSLGDQRNQPQHF
TRBV5-1	14	-	TRBJ1-4	-	TGCGCCAGCAGCCCAACCTTCGGCGGGGAAAAACTGTTTTTT	CASSPTFGGEKLFF
TRBV5-1	17	TRBD1	TRBJ2-3	-	TGCGCCAGCAGCTTGGCGGTAGGACAGGGGGCGGCAGATACGCAGTATTTT	CASSLAVGQGAADTQYF
TRBV29-1	17	TRBD2	TRBJ2-3	-	TGCAGCCTCCGCGGTTTAGTAGCGGGAGGAAGGACAGATACGCAGTATTTT	CSLRGLVAGGRTDTQYF
TRBV5-1	14	TRBD1	TRBJ1-6	-	TGCGCCAGCAGCTTCGGGACAGGGAATTCACCCCTCCACTTT	CASSFGTGNSPLHF
TRBV11-3	15	-	TRBJ2-6	-	TGTGCCAGCAGCCCGGGTGGTCCCGGGGCCAACGTCCTGACTTTC	CASSPGGPGANVLTF
TRBV30	14	TRBD1	TRBJ2-7	once	TGTGCCTGGAGTGTCGGGACAGGGGGTTTCGAGCAGTACTTC	CAWSVGTGGFEQYF
TRBV30	14	-	TRBJ1-5	-	TGTGCCTGGACCGCGTTTGGCGGGAATCAGCCCCAGCATTTT	CAWTAFGGNQPQHF
TRBV15	14	-	TRBJ1-2	-	TGTGCCACCAGCAGAGATCGGCGGGGCTATGGCTACACCTTC	CATSRDRRGYGYTF
TRBV19	13	-	TRBJ1-5	-	TGTGCCAGTACCCTAGACAGGAATCAGCCCCAGCATTTT	CASTLDRNQPQHF